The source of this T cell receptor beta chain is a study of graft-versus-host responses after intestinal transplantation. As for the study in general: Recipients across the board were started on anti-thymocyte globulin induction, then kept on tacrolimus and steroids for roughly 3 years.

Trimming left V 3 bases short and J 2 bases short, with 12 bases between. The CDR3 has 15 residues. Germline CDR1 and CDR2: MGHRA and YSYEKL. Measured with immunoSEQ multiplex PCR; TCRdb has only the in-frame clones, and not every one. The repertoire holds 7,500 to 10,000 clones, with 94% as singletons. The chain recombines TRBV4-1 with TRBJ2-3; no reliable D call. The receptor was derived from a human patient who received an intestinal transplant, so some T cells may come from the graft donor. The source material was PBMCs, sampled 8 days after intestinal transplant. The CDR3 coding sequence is TGCGCCAGCAGCCATGTCGCCACCCTCACAGATACGCAGTATTTT. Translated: CASSHVATLTDTQYF.